This TCR beta chain was obtained from a study of blood T cell repertoires in COVID-19. Authors' processing steps: Reference gene primers were amplified, and this amplification served to estimate nucleated cell counts. Sequencing was performed with immunoSEQ multiplex PCR; in TCRdb, only in-frame clones are kept and a portion is missing. That table furnishes V, J and clone size, whereas the DNA furnished D and trimming. The sample lists about 370,000 clones, over 75% seen once, with around 1% in the top ten. Germline loops: CDR1 MGHRA, CDR2 YSYEKL. The CDR3 consists of 15 residues. V was shortened by 1 base and J by 4 bases, with 11 bases between the two germline ends. Participant-given clinical history determined each cohort assignment. Cohort 3 donors were reported recovered after two negative PCRs, clearance, or symptom resolution.

Sequencing was carried out using PBMCs or T cells enriched from blood (not recorded which). V is TRBV4-1 and J is TRBJ1-5; D possibly corresponds to TRBD1 (6 bases). The receptor was isolated from a young man who had recovered from COVID-19. CDR3 nucleotide sequence: TGCGCCAGCAGCCAAGCGGGGGGCGGGAATCAGCCCCAGCATTTT. Amino acid sequence: CASSQAGGGNQPQHF.